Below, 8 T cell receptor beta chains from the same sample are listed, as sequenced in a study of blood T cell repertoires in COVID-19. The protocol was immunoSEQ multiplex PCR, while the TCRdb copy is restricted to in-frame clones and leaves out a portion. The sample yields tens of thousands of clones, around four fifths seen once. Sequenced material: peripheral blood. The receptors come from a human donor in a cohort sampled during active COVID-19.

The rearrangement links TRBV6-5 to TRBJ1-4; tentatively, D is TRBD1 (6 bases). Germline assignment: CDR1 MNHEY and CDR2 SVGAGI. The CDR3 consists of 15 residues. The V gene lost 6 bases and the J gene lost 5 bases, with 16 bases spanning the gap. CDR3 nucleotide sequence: TGTGCCAGCAGCGTAGGGGGGGGCTTGAATGAAAAACTGTTTTTT. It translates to CASSVGGGLNEKLFF.

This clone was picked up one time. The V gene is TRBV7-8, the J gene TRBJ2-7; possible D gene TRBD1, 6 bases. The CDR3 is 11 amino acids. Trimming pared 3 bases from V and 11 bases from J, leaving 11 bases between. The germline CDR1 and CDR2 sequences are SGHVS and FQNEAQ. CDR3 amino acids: CASSLGAGKYF. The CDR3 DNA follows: TGTGCCAGCAGCTTGGGGGCAGGGAAGTACTTC.

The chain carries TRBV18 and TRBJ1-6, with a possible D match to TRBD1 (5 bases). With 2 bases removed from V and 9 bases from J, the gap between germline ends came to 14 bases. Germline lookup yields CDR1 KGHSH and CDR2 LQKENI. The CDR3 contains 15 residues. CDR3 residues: CASSPLSGSVSPLHF. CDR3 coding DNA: TGTGCCAGCTCACCATTATCAGGGTCGGTTTCACCCCTCCACTTT.

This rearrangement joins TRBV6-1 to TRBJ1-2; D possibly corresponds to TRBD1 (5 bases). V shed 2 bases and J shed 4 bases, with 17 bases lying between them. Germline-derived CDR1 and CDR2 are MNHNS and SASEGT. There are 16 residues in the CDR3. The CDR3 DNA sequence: TGTGCCAGCAGTGAAAGAACAGGCGCGCCCGTCTATGGCTACACCTTC. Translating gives CASSERTGAPVYGYTF.

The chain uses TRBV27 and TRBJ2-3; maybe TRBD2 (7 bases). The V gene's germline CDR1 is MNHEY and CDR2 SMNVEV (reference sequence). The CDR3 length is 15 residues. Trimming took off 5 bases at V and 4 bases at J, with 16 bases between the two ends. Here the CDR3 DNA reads TGTGCCAGCAGTAAGGACCGGGGGGCGTCAGATACGCAGTATTTT. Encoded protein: CASSKDRGASDTQYF.

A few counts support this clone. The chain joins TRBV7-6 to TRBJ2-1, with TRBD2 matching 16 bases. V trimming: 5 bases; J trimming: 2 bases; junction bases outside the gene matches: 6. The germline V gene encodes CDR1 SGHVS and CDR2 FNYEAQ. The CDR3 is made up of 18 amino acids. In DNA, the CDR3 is TGTGCCAGCAGCCCGATCGGGACTAGCGGGGGGGCCTACAATGAGCAGTTCTTC. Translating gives CASSPIGTSGGAYNEQFF.

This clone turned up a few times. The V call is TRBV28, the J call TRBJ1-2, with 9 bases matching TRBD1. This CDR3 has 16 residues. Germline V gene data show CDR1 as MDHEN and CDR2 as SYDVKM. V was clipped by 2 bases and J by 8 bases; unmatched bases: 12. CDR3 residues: CASSLVGQGPSWGYTF. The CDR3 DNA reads TGTGCCAGCAGTTTAGTGGGACAGGGCCCAAGCTGGGGCTACACCTTC.

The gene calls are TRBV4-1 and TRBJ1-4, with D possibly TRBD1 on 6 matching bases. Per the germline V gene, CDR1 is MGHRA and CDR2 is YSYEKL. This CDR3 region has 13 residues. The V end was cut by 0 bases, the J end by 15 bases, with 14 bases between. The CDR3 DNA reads TGCGCCAGCAGCCAAGATCCTAACAGGGCGGTGTTTTTT. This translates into CASSQDPNRAVFF.